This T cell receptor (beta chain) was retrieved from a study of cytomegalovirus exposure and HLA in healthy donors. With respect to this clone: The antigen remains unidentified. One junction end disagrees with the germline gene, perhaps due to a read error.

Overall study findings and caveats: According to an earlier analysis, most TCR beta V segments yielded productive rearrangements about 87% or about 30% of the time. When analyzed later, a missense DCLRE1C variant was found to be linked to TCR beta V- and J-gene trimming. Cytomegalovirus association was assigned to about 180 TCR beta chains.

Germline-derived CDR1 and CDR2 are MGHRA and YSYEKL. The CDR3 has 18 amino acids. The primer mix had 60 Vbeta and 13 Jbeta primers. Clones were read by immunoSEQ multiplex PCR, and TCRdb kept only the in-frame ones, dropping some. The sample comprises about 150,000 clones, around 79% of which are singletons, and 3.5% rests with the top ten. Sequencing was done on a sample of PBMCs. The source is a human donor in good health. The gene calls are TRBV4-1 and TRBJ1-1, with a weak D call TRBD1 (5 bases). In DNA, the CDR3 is TGCGCCAGCAGCCAAGGACCAGGGAAAGGTCGATCGGGCACTGAAGCTTCCTTT. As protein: CASSQGPGKGRSGTEASF.